This T cell receptor (beta chain) appears in the sequencing data of a study of HIV-infected patients and healthy controls. Alpha and beta constant-region primers primed reverse transcription of about 500 ng RNA. Separate chain-specific third strand synthesis with multiplexing indices produced the alpha and beta libraries. One primer pair amplified all rearrangements per chain; each cDNA got molecular barcodes. Each CDR3 protein gets one entry after TCRdb re-called the 5' RACE reads with MiXCR. Of approximately 8,700 distinct CDR3 sequences in the sample, around 9.3% were seen once. Roughly three months, about 14 weeks, into antiretroviral therapy, follow-up blood was collected. The repertoire came from unfractionated whole blood and reflected all unsorted peripheral T cells. Trimming cost V 1 base and J 5 bases, with 11 bases left between them. The CDR3 has 15 residues. The germline gives CDR1 SGHVS, CDR2 FNYEAQ.

This clonotype was seen ten or more times. The receptor was derived from an adult with HIV infection. The chain recombines TRBV7-6 with TRBJ1-4; the D is unclear. The source material was blood, sampled during antiretroviral therapy. The CDR3 nucleotides read TGTGCCAGCAGCTTAGTTGGAGTAGCAAATGAAAAACTGTTTTTT. Protein sequence: CASSLVGVANEKLFF.